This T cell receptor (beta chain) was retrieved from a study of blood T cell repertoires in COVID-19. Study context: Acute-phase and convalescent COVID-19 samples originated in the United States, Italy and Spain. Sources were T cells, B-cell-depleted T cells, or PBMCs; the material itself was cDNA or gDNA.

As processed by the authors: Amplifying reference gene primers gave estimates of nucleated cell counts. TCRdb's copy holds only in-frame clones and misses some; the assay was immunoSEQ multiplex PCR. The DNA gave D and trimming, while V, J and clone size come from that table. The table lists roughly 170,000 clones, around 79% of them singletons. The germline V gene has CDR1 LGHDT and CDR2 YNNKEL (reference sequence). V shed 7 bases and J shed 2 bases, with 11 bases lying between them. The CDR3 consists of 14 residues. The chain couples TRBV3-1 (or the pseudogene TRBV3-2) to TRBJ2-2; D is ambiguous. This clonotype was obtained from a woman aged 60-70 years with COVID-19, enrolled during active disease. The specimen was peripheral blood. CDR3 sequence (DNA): TGTGCCAGCAAAGAGGAGACTAACACCGGGGAGCTGTTTTTT. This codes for CASKEETNTGELFF.